This entry features one T cell receptor (beta chain) sequence. Its antigen is still unknown. Clinicians in the United States treated all participants with HIV. Sequencing relied on immunoSEQ assay v3.0, run at survey level. Profiled with immunoSEQ multiplex PCR; TCRdb holds only in-frame clones, not every one. The sample shows 25,000 to 40,000 clones, 95% to 98% of them seen only once. The sample belongs to a study of long-term antiretroviral therapy in people with HIV. The CDR3 is 13 amino acids. Germline V gene sequence: CDR1 ENHRY, CDR2 SYGVKD. Trimming took off 8 bases at V and 1 base at J, with 11 bases between the two ends. Findings and limits, study-wide: All time points showed a repertoire dominated by clones expanded before ART. Diversity rose after ART but stayed below transplant donor controls.

This sequence joins TRBV10-3 and TRBJ1-1; no reliable D call. The sequence derives from a man aged 30 to 45 with HIV. The sequenced sample was unsorted PBMCs, obtained 7.6 years after starting antiretroviral therapy. The CDR3 nucleotides read TGTGCCATCGGCGGACCGGGGAACACTGAAGCTTTCTTT. This gives the protein CAIGGPGNTEAFF.